This T cell receptor (beta chain) was captured in a study of T-cell reconstitution after alpha-beta-depleted transplantation in children. TCRbeta library preparation incorporated unique molecular identifiers. Via MiXCR, TCRdb re-called the PCR reads, giving one row per CDR3 protein. Among about 610,000 distinct CDR3 sequences listed, roughly a tenth were seen once. Trimming took off 1 base at V and 5 bases at J, with 11 bases between the two ends. Germline lookup yields CDR1 DFQATT and CDR2 SNEGSKA (reference sequence). The CDR3 is made up of 13 amino acids. V is TRBV20-1 and J is TRBJ1-2, with D perhaps matching TRBD1 (6 bases). The specimen comprised PBMCs from the stem cell graft donor, sampled from the stem cell graft. The receptor comes from a human donor who donated a stem cell graft to a child with acute myeloid leukemia. CDR3 sequence: CSARGTGQYGYTF. CDR3 sequence (DNA): TGCAGTGCTAGAGGAACAGGACAGTATGGCTACACCTTC.